The 32 T cell receptor beta chains reported below all come from one sample, sequenced in a study of T cell clonality in common variable immunodeficiency. Profiled with immunoSEQ multiplex PCR; TCRdb holds only in-frame clones, not every one. The sample has 30,000 to 40,000 clones, none seen only once. Material: peripheral blood mononuclear cells. These receptors all come from a person between 18 and 75 years old in good health.

The table lists this clone with many counts. The read falls 3 residues short of the CDR3 end, and the missing part is taken from the germline J gene. V usage is TRBV2 and J usage is TRBJ2-2; 7 bases are shared with TRBD1. This CDR3 contains 16 residues. Germline V gives CDR1 SNHLY, CDR2 FYNNEI. The J segment lost 2 bases and the V segment lost 4 bases, leaving 7 bases of the junction unmatched. The CDR3 reads CASSGTGVTNTGELFF. Incomplete CDR3 DNA: TGTGCCAGCAGTGGAACAGGGGTTACTAACACCGGGGAG.

In its sample, this clone was seen many times. Sequencing ends 3 residues short of the CDR3 end; the germline J gene provides the rest. V is TRBV2 and J is TRBJ2-5; 7 bases match TRBD2. The ends lost 4 bases at V and 7 bases at J; junction bases unmatched: 12. CDR1 is SNHLY and CDR2 is FYNNEI in the germline V gene. The CDR3 runs 15 residues. The CDR3 loop reads CASSGGGPSGGTQYF. Incomplete CDR3 DNA: TGTGCCAGCAGTGGGGGGGGACCGAGCGGTGGGACC.

There are many counts of this clone. From the germline J gene comes the end of the CDR3, since the read stops 3 residues before it. J is TRBJ2-1 and V is TRBV19, with D unresolved. The CDR3 sequence is 14 residues long. Trimming took 5 bases from V and 9 from J, leaving 17 bases between them. Germline CDR1 reads LNHDA; CDR2 reads SQIVND (reference sequence). The CDR3: CASSSLRSRSEQFF. CDR3 bases read: TGTGCCAGTAGTTCCTTAAGAAGTCGCAGTGAG.

This clone was recorded at least ten times. The DNA ends 3 residues before the CDR3 does, and the rest of the CDR3 is filled in from the germline J gene. The gene calls are TRBV10-3 and TRBJ1-5; tentatively, D is TRBD1 (5 bases). The CDR3 has 14 amino acids. The germline gives CDR1 ENHRY, CDR2 SYGVKD. Trimming left V 8 bases short and J 0 bases short, with 11 bases between. CDR3 bases read: TGTGCCATCTCCCCAGGGAGTAGCAATCAGCCC. Its translation: CAISPGSSNQP. The whole CDR3 protein is CAISPGSSNQPQHF.

This clone was observed at least ten times. The CDR3 end lies 3 residues beyond the end of the read and is filled in from the germline J gene. The chain couples TRBV6-2 or TRBV6-3 to TRBJ2-5, with D maybe TRBD1 (5 bases). Germline V lookup: CDR1 MNHEY, CDR2 SVGEGT. With 2 bases removed from V and 5 bases from J, the gap between germline ends came to 12 bases. The CDR3 is 14 amino acids. The CDR3 bases that were read are TGTGCCAGCAGTTACCAGGTCAGGGATGAGACC. The encoded protein is CASSYQVRDET. The entire CDR3 is CASSYQVRDETQYF.

This clone was picked up many times. The CDR3 end is not reached by the read, which stops 3 residues before it; the germline J gene fills it in. The gene calls are TRBV12-5 and TRBJ2-5; no firm D call. The CDR3 is made up of 16 amino acids. Trimming removed 0 bases at V and 7 bases at J, with 18 bases between. Germline V CDR1 and CDR2: LGHNT, FRNRAP. CDR3 loop: CASGLVLRKGPGTQYF. The DNA read from the CDR3 is TGTGCTAGTGGTTTGGTATTAAGAAAGGGCCCCGGGACC.

This clone was seen repeatedly, ten times or more. The read comes to an end 3 residues before the CDR3 does, leaving the germline J gene to fill in the end. The rearrangement links TRBV20-1 to TRBJ2-1; the match to TRBD2 covers 14 bases. V was pared by 7 bases and J by 9 bases, with 8 bases of the junction left unmatched. Germline CDR1 DFQATT, CDR2 SNEGSKA (reference sequence). The CDR3 runs to 14 residues. This CDR3 reads CSVTGTSGRGEQFF. The DNA read from the CDR3 is TGCAGTGTCACCGGGACTAGCGGGAGAGGTGAG.

At least ten counts were recorded for this clone. The read comes to an end 3 residues before the CDR3 does, leaving the germline J gene to fill in the end. This chain links TRBV13 with TRBJ2-7, with TRBD2 identical over 9 bases. After removal of 2 bases from V and 2 bases from J, the junction contained 4 bases not matched to a gene. This CDR3 has 15 residues. Germline V gene lookup returns CDR1 PRHDT and CDR2 FYEKMQ (reference sequence). CDR3 in amino acids: CASSLKAGGPYEQYF. Incomplete CDR3 DNA: TGTGCCAGCAGCTTAAAAGCGGGAGGACCCTACGAG.

The sample holds many counts of this clone. The read stops 3 residues short of the end of the CDR3; the missing end is completed from the germline J gene. This chain links TRBV29-1 with TRBJ2-5; D is unclear. The V gene lost 7 bases and the J gene lost 1 base, with 13 bases spanning the gap. Germline CDR1 reads SQVTM; CDR2 reads ANQGSEA. CDR3 length equals 13 residues. The covered CDR3 bases are TGCAGCGCCTCTCAGCGCAGCCAAGAGACC. Its translation: CSASQRSQET. The full CDR3 is CSASQRSQETQYF.

In this sample, this clone turned up many times. An end of the junction differs from the germline gene, which may be a read error. The CDR3 goes on 3 residues after the read ends, and that part is filled in from the germline J gene. The rearrangement joins TRBV4-2 to TRBJ2-1; D possibly corresponds to TRBD2 (5 bases). CDR1 and CDR2 from the germline V gene are LGHNA and YNFKEQ. This CDR3 is built from 18 residues. The sequenced CDR3 bases are TGCGCCAGCAGCCAAGTTCCTCTGCCAGCGGCTAAATTCAATGAG. Translating it yields CASSQVPLPAAKFNE. The complete CDR3 protein is CASSQVPLPAAKFNEQFF.

By sample fraction, this clone is medium-sized (0.01 to 0.1%). Read data end 3 residues before the CDR3 end; the end is taken from the germline J gene. The chain uses TRBV12-5 and TRBJ2-1; D is possibly TRBD2 (6 bases). This CDR3 comprises 15 residues. Germline assignment: CDR1 LGHNT and CDR2 FRNRAP. Trimming took 3 bases from V and 5 from J, leaving 14 bases between them. The CDR3 protein is CASGFRDSENNEQFF. The part of the CDR3 DNA that was read is TGTGCTAGTGGTTTCCGGGACTCCGAGAACAATGAG.

This clone was seen repeatedly, ten times or more. Read data end 3 residues before the CDR3 end; the end is taken from the germline J gene. The chain is built from TRBV19 and TRBJ2-3; possibly TRBD1 for D (9 bases). The CDR3 consists of 16 residues. With 4 bases removed from V and 8 bases from J, the gap between germline ends came to 22 bases. The germline V gene encodes CDR1 LNHDA and CDR2 SQIVND (reference sequence). Incomplete CDR3 DNA: TGTGCCAGTAGTACCCGGGAGGGGACAGGGACGGGTACG. Translating gives CASSTREGTGTGT. The whole CDR3 protein is CASSTREGTGTGTQYF.

This clone has at least ten counts. The CDR3 loop reads CASSLGTEGYGYTF. Partial CDR3 DNA: TGTGCCAGCAGCTTAGGTACGGAGGGCTATGGC. The chain has TRBV13 and TRBJ1-2; D ambiguous. The read terminates 3 residues ahead of where the CDR3 ends, so the germline J gene completes it. Germline V lookup: CDR1 PRHDT, CDR2 FYEKMQ (reference sequence). This CDR3 spans 14 amino acids. Between the trimmed V and J ends, which lost 0 bases and 4 bases, there was a span of 9 bases.

This clone was seen repeatedly, ten times or more. The read terminates 3 residues ahead of where the CDR3 ends, so the germline J gene completes it. The rearrangement links TRBV20-1 to TRBJ1-1; tentatively, D is TRBD1 (5 bases). The CDR3 contains 13 residues. The germline gives CDR1 DFQATT, CDR2 SNEGSKA (reference sequence). Incomplete CDR3 DNA: TGCAGTGCAACCGGGACTCCAAGGATGAGA. This gives the protein CSATGTPRMR. The CDR3 in full is CSATGTPRMRAFF.

Of note for this clone: The read ends 3 residues before the CDR3 terminus; that terminus is restored from the germline J gene. The chain uses TRBV7-8 and TRBJ2-3, with 10 nucleotides matching TRBD1. Germline V gene data show CDR1 as SGHVS and CDR2 as FQNEAQ. This CDR3 region has 15 residues. V lost 5 bases, J lost 8 bases, and 10 bases stayed unmatched. The CDR3 spells CASSPGQGIVGTQYF. The CDR3 DNA, read in part, is TGTGCCAGCAGCCCGGGACAGGGGATTGTAGGTACG.

At least ten counts were recorded for this clone. The read is 3 residues too short to cover the CDR3 end, so that end is filled in from the germline J gene. The rearrangement links TRBV6-2 or TRBV6-3 to TRBJ2-7; a possible D gene is TRBD1 (5 bases). V lost 7 bases and J 3 bases, leaving 19 bases between the germline ends. The CDR3 sequence is 15 residues long. Germline values: CDR1 MNHEY, CDR2 SVGEGT. CDR3 bases read: TGTGCCAGCACCACGTGGGGCATATCTATCTACGAG. Its translation is CASTTWGISIYE. The whole CDR3 protein reads CASTTWGISIYEQYF.

This clone was seen repeatedly, ten times or more. Read data end 3 residues before the CDR3 end; the end is taken from the germline J gene. The chain recombines TRBV14 with TRBJ2-2; 10 nucleotides align to TRBD2. The CDR3 loop spans 18 amino acids. Germline lookup yields CDR1 SGHDN and CDR2 FVKESK. The J segment lost 4 bases and the V segment lost 1 base, leaving 9 bases of the junction unmatched. This CDR3 reads CASSQGLAGVLLTGELFF. CDR3 DNA (partial): TGTGCCAGCAGCCAAGGGCTAGCGGGAGTGCTGCTCACCGGGGAG.

This clone was detected ten times or more. Sequencing ends 3 residues short of the CDR3 end; the germline J gene provides the rest. The rearrangement uses TRBV30 and TRBJ2-7; a possible D gene is TRBD1 (6 bases). CDR3 length equals 13 residues. V lost 1 base and J 1 base, leaving 8 bases between the germline ends. The germline V gene has CDR1 GTSNPN and CDR2 SVGIG (reference sequence). The CDR3 protein is CAWSAGQSYEQYF. CDR3 bases read: TGTGCCTGGAGTGCTGGACAGTCCTACGAG.

This clone showed up many times. The read is 3 residues too short to cover the CDR3 end, so that end is filled in from the germline J gene. The chain has TRBV7-9 and TRBJ1-1, with TRBD1 as a possible D gene (6 bases). V was pared by 5 bases and J by 4 bases, with 17 bases between. The V gene's germline CDR1 is SEHNR and CDR2 FQNEAQ (reference sequence). The CDR3 has 15 residues. The CDR3 loop is CASSPGQSLSTEAFF. The sequenced CDR3 bases are TGTGCCAGCAGCCCGGGACAATCCCTGAGCACTGAA.

Ten or more counts support this clone. The CDR3 goes on 3 residues after the read ends, and that part is filled in from the germline J gene. V usage is TRBV5-4 and J usage is TRBJ1-2; 8 nucleotides align to TRBD1. Germline CDR1 SGHNT, CDR2 YYREEE (reference sequence). The CDR3 sequence is 16 residues long. J lost 4 bases, V lost 3 bases, and 11 bases had no gene match. CDR3 sequence reads: CASSWTGPKSLYGYTF. The part of the CDR3 DNA that was read is TGTGCCAGCAGCTGGACAGGGCCGAAATCGCTCTATGGC. The full variable domain, completed using reference TRBV5-4 and TRBJ1-2, is ETGVTQSPTHLIKTRGQQVTLRCSSQSGHNTVSWYQQALGQGPQFIFQYYREEENGRGNFPPRFSGLQFPNYSSELNVNALELDDSALYLCASSWTGPKSLYGYTFGSGTRLTVV.

The sample holds many counts of this clone. The read is 3 residues too short to cover the CDR3 end, so that end is filled in from the germline J gene. The chain uses TRBV7-9 and TRBJ2-1; TRBD1 matches 7 bases. Trimming removed 3 bases from V and 4 bases from J; junction bases left unmatched: 3. Germline CDR1 reads SEHNR; CDR2 reads FQNEAQ (reference sequence). The CDR3 totals 14 residues. The DNA read from the CDR3 is TGTGCCAGCAGCTTTCTCAGGGGGTACAATGAG. It codes for CASSFLRGYNE. Given in full, the CDR3 is CASSFLRGYNEQFF.

This clone was recorded at least ten times. The CDR3 end is not reached by the read, which stops 3 residues before it; the germline J gene fills it in. The rearrangement uses TRBV18 and TRBJ2-2, with unresolved D. V was cut by 2 bases and J by 6 bases, with 10 bases left in between. The V gene's germline CDR1 is KGHSH and CDR2 LQKENI. This CDR3 contains 14 residues. Incomplete CDR3 DNA: TGTGCCAGCTCACCAAATAGTTCTCCCGGGGAG. Translating it yields CASSPNSSPGE. The CDR3 reads in full as CASSPNSSPGELFF.

This clone was detected ten times or more. From the germline J gene comes the end of the CDR3, since the read stops 3 residues before it. The chain uses TRBV11-2 and TRBJ2-5, with TRBD2 identical over 7 bases. Germline V gene lookup returns CDR1 SGHAT and CDR2 FQNNGV. There are 15 residues in the CDR3. J gave up 5 bases and V 5 bases, and 11 bases lay outside the gene matches. The CDR3 spells CASSTRTTGGETQYF. The CDR3 DNA, read in part, is TGTGCCAGCAGCACCAGGACCACCGGGGGGGAGACC.

This clone was counted at least ten times. The read terminates 3 residues ahead of where the CDR3 ends, so the germline J gene completes it. V usage is TRBV5-6 and J usage is TRBJ1-2; no firm D call. The germline gives CDR1 SGHDT, CDR2 YYEEEE. The CDR3 contains 13 residues. Trimming cost V 0 bases and J 2 bases, with 5 bases left between them. CDR3 DNA (partial): TGTGCCAGCAGCTTGGCCGGGAACTATGGC. As protein: CASSLAGNYG. In full, the CDR3 is CASSLAGNYGYTF.

This clone was detected many times. The read ends 3 residues early relative to the CDR3; the germline J gene fills the gap. The V call is TRBV5-1, the J call TRBJ2-7; 9 nucleotides agree with TRBD1. V dropped 2 bases and J dropped 5; count of bases not matched to a gene: 8. The CDR3 runs to 15 residues. Germline V gives CDR1 SGHRS, CDR2 YFSETQ. CDR3 DNA, as far as it was read: TGCGCCAGCAGCTTAGACGGACAGGGGATCCACGAG. It is translated as CASSLDGQGIHE. The entire CDR3 reads CASSLDGQGIHEQYF.

This clone was seen at least ten times. The missing CDR3 end, 3 residues past where the read stops, is filled in from the germline J gene. The chain recombines TRBV10-3 with TRBJ2-1; TRBD2 aligns across 12 bases. Looked up from germline, CDR1 is ENHRY and CDR2 is SYGVKD. This CDR3 is built from 14 residues. With V trimmed by 8 bases and J by 7 bases, 6 bases remained unmatched. The covered CDR3 bases are TGTGCCATCCGACTAGCGGGAGAAGGTAATGAG. It yields the protein CAIRLAGEGNE. The complete CDR3 reads CAIRLAGEGNEQFF.

This clone came up many times. The CDR3 is cut off 3 residues early in the read; its end comes from the germline J gene. The chain carries TRBV5-8 and TRBJ2-1; D possibly corresponds to TRBD1 (6 bases). Germline assignment: CDR1 SGHTS and CDR2 YDEGEE. This CDR3 is 15 amino acids long. Trimming removed 4 bases at V and 3 bases at J, with 14 bases between. CDR3: CASSTGTLYYNEQFF. Partial CDR3 DNA: TGTGCCAGCAGCACCGGGACACTATACTACAATGAG.

In its sample, this clone was seen many times. The CDR3 goes on 3 residues after the read ends, and that part is filled in from the germline J gene. The chain is built from TRBV29-1 and TRBJ1-1; D remains unclear. This CDR3 is built from 13 residues. Trimming took off 4 bases at V and 0 bases at J, with 9 bases between the two ends. From germline, CDR1 is SQVTM and CDR2 ANQGSEA. The sequenced part of the CDR3 DNA is TGCAGCGTTGGGGTCAGGATGAACACTGAA. Encoded protein: CSVGVRMNTE. The complete CDR3 sequence is CSVGVRMNTEAFF. The whole variable domain, filled in from reference TRBV29-1 and TRBJ1-1, reads SAVISQKPSRDICQRGTSLTIQCQVDSQVTMMFWYRQQPGQSLTLIATANQGSEATYESGFVIDKFPISRPNLTFSTLTVSNMSPEDSSIYLCSVGVRMNTEAFFGQGTRLTVV.

This clone was found many times. Coverage ceases 3 residues before the CDR3 finishes, and the germline J gene fills in the end. The rearrangement uses TRBV18 and TRBJ2-5, with a weak D call TRBD2 (7 bases). The CDR3 runs 17 residues. The germline CDR1 and CDR2 sequences are KGHSH and LQKENI. V was cut by 3 bases and J by 2 bases, with 19 bases left in between. CDR3 DNA, as far as it was read: TGTGCCAGCTCACCGACCTTATCAGGGAGGGGGCAAGAGACC. Residues: CASSPTLSGRGQET. The CDR3 as a whole reads CASSPTLSGRGQETQYF.

In its sample, this clone was seen many times. The read halts 3 residues ahead of the CDR3 end, with the missing end drawn from the germline J gene. The rearrangement links TRBV18 to TRBJ1-1; 9 bases are shared with TRBD1. This CDR3 comprises 14 residues. In germline, CDR1 is KGHSH, CDR2 LQKENI. This CDR3 reads CASSPGTGSTEAFF. CDR3 DNA (partial): TGTGCCAGCTCACCCGGGACAGGGTCTACCGAA. Together with reference TRBV18 and TRBJ1-1, the CDR3 gives the full variable domain: NAGVMQNPRHLVRRRGQEARLRCSPMKGHSHVYWYRQLPEEGLKFMVYLQKENIIDESGMPKERFSAEFPKEGPSILRIQQVVRGDSAAYFCASSPGTGSTEAFFGQGTRLTVV.

In this sample, this clone turned up many times. At one end the junction does not follow the germline gene, possibly because of a read error. The read stops 3 residues short of the end of the CDR3; the missing end is completed from the germline J gene. This rearrangement joins TRBV4-2 to TRBJ2-5; perhaps TRBD1 as D (6 bases). CDR3 length: 18 amino acids. Germline V gene data show CDR1 as LGHNA and CDR2 as YNFKEQ. The CDR3 DNA, read in part, is TGCGCCAGCAGCCAAGATTTGGCAGACAGGCGTTATCAAGAGACC. Residues: CASSQDLADRRYQET. The whole CDR3 region reads CASSQDLADRRYQETQYF.

The table lists this clone with many counts. The read falls 3 residues short of the CDR3 end, and the missing part is taken from the germline J gene. Other DNA sequences in the sample encode the same CDR3. The chain links TRBV19 to TRBJ1-1; 11 nucleotides agree with TRBD1. The CDR3 extends over 15 amino acids. V gave up 10 bases and J gave up 2 bases; unmatched junction bases: 9. Germline CDR1 is LNHDA and CDR2 is SQIVND (reference sequence). The CDR3 region is CATRTGGDLNTEAFF. CDR3 DNA (partial): TGTGCCACCCGGACAGGGGGCGATCTAAACACTGAA.